This T cell receptor beta chain was found in a study of immune characterization of retroperitoneal liposarcoma. This CDR3 region has 16 residues. Looked up from germline, CDR1 is MNHEY and CDR2 is SVGAGI. Trimming removed 3 bases from V and 2 bases from J; junction bases left unmatched: 6. Each CDR3 protein gets one entry after TCRdb re-called the PCR reads with MiXCR. The repertoire holds fewer than 9,000 distinct CDR3 sequences, 30% seen once, with about an eighth in the top ten. This clonotype was seen a handful of times. This clonotype was obtained from a male donor with retroperitoneal liposarcoma. Sequencing was done on a sample of blood. V gene TRBV6-5 combines with J gene TRBJ2-1; 8 bases align to TRBD1. CDR3 in amino acids: CASSYADRGAYNEQFF. The CDR3 nucleotides read TGTGCCAGCAGTTATGCCGACAGGGGAGCCTACAATGAGCAGTTCTTC.